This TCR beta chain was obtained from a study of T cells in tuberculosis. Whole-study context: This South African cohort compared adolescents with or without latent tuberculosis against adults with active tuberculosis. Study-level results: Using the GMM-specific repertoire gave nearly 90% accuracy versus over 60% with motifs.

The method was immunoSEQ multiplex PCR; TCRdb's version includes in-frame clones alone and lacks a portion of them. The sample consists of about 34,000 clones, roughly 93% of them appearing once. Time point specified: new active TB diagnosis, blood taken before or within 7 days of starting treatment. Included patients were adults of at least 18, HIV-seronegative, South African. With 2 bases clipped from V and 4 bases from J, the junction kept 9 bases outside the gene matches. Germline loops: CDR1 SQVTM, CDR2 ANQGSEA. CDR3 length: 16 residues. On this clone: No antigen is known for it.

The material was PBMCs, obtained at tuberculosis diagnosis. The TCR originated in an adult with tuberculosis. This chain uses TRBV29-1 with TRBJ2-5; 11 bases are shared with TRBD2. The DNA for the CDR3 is TGCAGCGTTGAACGATTTTCCGGGACTAGCGGAGAGACCCAGTACTTC. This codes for CSVERFSGTSGETQYF.